This T cell receptor beta chain was sequenced in a study of cytomegalovirus exposure and HLA in healthy donors. The V gene's germline CDR1 is MRHNA and CDR2 SNTAGT. J was trimmed by 8 bases and V by 6 bases; bases with no gene match: 8. This CDR3 has 13 amino acids. Overall study findings and caveats: In a later analysis, a missense DCLRE1C variant was linked to TCR beta V- and J-gene trimming. It was 150 or so TCR beta chains that were listed as cytomegalovirus-associated. Some V segments, including TRBV6-2 and TRBV6-3, were excluded as indistinguishable. Most TCRs appeared rarely, but some public TCRs recurred in many donors.

Turning to this clone: Antigen specificity is unknown.

PCR used 60 Vbeta primers and 13 Jbeta primers. Clones were sequenced by immunoSEQ multiplex PCR, and TCRdb holds only the in-frame ones, with some missing. Of 160,000 or so clones in the sample, around 85% are singletons; the top ten hold 0.8% to 1%. V and J are TRBV6-4 and TRBJ1-2; 8 bases are a match to TRBD1. The TCR comes from a woman in her 30s in good health and CMV-seronegative. The sample comprised PBMCs. Here the CDR3 reads CASRGQGRGGYTF. CDR3 DNA: TGTGCCAGCAGAGGACAGGGAAGGGGAGGCTACACCTTC.